This T cell receptor beta chain came from a study of regulatory T cells in long-lasting Graves disease. The sample's time point: newly diagnosed GD, antithyroid drugs for less than 3 months. The authors made the TCR library using RNA they extracted from PBMCs. To note about this clonotype: Its antigen is undetermined. A far bigger clonotype differs at one base, so this is likely a read error.

Study-wide findings and caveats: Newly diagnosed patients had higher TCR diversity than persistent Graves' patients did.

iRepertoire HTBI primers and Arm-PCR of CDR3 regions built TCR beta libraries. TCRdb analysed the multiplex PCR reads with MiXCR anew, one entry per CDR3 protein. The sample includes 350,000 to 500,000 distinct CDR3 sequences, about a sixth of them seen just once. This sample was shared with a second study, whose subject was T cells in Graves' hyperthyroidism and ophthalmopathy. That study reports: TCR CDR3 regions were first amplified by RT-PCR with HTBI primers. Most thyroid-expanded clonotypes above 0.001 were also found in blood.

This receptor was taken from a woman under 40 with Graves disease. Specimen: peripheral blood mononuclear cells (PBMCs), collected at new diagnosis, from a patient treated with antithyroid drugs.

CDR3 amino acids: CGAGAPGLAIHEQFF. CDR3 in DNA: TGCGGTGCGGGCGCACCGGGACTAGCGATCCATGAGCAGTTCTTC. The chain employs TRBV20-1 and TRBJ2-3; 10 bases are shared with TRBD2. The J call may be wrong; the DNA end is better matched by TRBJ2-1. The CDR3 consists of 15 residues. In germline, CDR1 is DFQATT, CDR2 SNEGSKA (reference sequence).